A single sample gave rise to the 16 T cell receptor beta chains below, sequenced in a study of T cell repertoires in cytomegalovirus infection. These receptors' antigens are unknown. TCRdb recomputed calls from the reads with MiXCR, one row per CDR3 protein. This sample has a few hundred thousand distinct CDR3 sequences, with 25% to 35% found just once. The sequencing used cultured PBMCs, collected from culture after CMV antigen stimulation. Receptors were obtained from a human donor in good health (CMV status not recorded). Some clones in this sample may be carry-over from other donors' samples.

This clonotype was picked up a small number of times. The chain is built from TRBV7-3 and TRBJ2-1; no clear D. The germline V gene has CDR1 SGHTA and CDR2 FQGTGA. The V end lost 1 base, the J end lost 5 bases, and 6 bases lay between the germline ends. This CDR3 comprises 13 residues. The CDR3 coding sequence is TGTGCCAGCAGCTTAAGGGCAAACAATGAGCAGTTCTTC. Protein sequence: CASSLRANNEQFF.

This clonotype showed up just a few times. The chain employs TRBV2 and TRBJ2-3; D might be TRBD1 or TRBD2, each matching 6 bases. This CDR3 comprises 14 residues. Trimming took 6 bases from V and 2 from J, leaving 12 bases between them. In germline, CDR1 is SNHLY, CDR2 FYNNEI. For the CDR3, the DNA is TGTGCCAGCAGGAAGGGGGGCCTCACAGATACGCAGTATTTT. This translates into CASRKGGLTDTQYF.

V usage is TRBV14 and J usage is TRBJ1-1, with D possibly TRBD1 on 6 matching bases. This CDR3 is built from 13 residues. The ends were cut back, 4 bases at V and 11 bases at J, with 17 bases in the middle. Germline loops: CDR1 SGHDN, CDR2 FVKESK. The DNA for the CDR3 is TGTGCCAGCAGCCGCTCTTATGGGACACGGGCTTTCTTT. Protein: CASSRSYGTRAFF.

This clonotype showed up just a few times. The V gene is TRBV7-9, the J gene TRBJ2-7, with D perhaps matching TRBD1 or TRBD2 (7 bases each). The CDR3 is made up of 15 amino acids. The germline V gene encodes CDR1 SEHNR and CDR2 FQNEAQ (reference sequence). Trimming pared 1 base from V and 2 bases from J, leaving 12 bases between. CDR3 residues: CASSLGQGGTYEQYF. The CDR3, as DNA: TGTGCCAGCAGCTTAGGGCAGGGGGGGACCTACGAGCAGTACTTC.

V is TRBV9 and J is TRBJ2-7, with a weak D call TRBD2 (7 bases). The CDR3 loop spans 16 amino acids. Deletions cut 4 bases from V and 3 bases from J, with 20 bases between. Per germline, CDR1 SGDLS and CDR2 YYNGEE. CDR3 sequence: CASSPAGDIALYEQYF. DNA for the CDR3: TGTGCCAGCAGCCCCGCGGGGGACATAGCCCTCTACGAGCAGTACTTC.

This clonotype was seen at least ten times. This chain links TRBV18 with TRBJ1-4; D ambiguous. Germline CDR1 is KGHSH and CDR2 is LQKENI. This CDR3 region has 14 residues. The V and J ends lost 3 bases and 7 bases respectively, with 12 bases between them. The CDR3 loop reads CASSPEIKGEKLFF. For the CDR3, the DNA is TGTGCCAGCTCACCGGAGATTAAGGGTGAAAAACTGTTTTTT. The full variable domain, completed using reference TRBV18 and TRBJ1-4, is NAGVMQNPRHLVRRRGQEARLRCSPMKGHSHVYWYRQLPEEGLKFMVYLQKENIIDESGMPKERFSAEFPKEGPSILRIQQVVRGDSAAYFCASSPEIKGEKLFFGSGTQLSVL.

The table lists this clonotype with a few counts. This rearrangement joins TRBV20-1 to TRBJ1-1; D remains ambiguous. Germline values: CDR1 DFQATT, CDR2 SNEGSKA (reference sequence). Deletions cut 2 bases from V and 2 bases from J, with 3 bases between. The CDR3 runs to 11 residues. The CDR3 DNA is TGCAGTGCTAGAAGCAACACTGAAGCTTTCTTT. As protein: CSARSNTEAFF.

This clonotype has at least ten counts. V and J are TRBV12-3 or TRBV12-4 and TRBJ1-1, with D perhaps TRBD1 (5 bases). The germline V and J ends were trimmed by 3 bases and 4 bases, with 12 bases remaining between them. This CDR3 is 14 amino acids long. The CDR3 here is CASSLVGVATEAFF. CDR3 bases: TGTGCCAGCAGTTTGGTAGGGGTGGCCACTGAAGCTTTCTTT.

This clonotype was seen only a few times. The chain couples TRBV12-3 or TRBV12-4 to TRBJ2-1; 14 bases align to TRBD2. The CDR3 has 20 residues. The junction had 15 bases not matched to a gene; V was cut back by 4 bases and J by 4 bases. This CDR3 reads CASSYYGTSGGWGHYNEQFF. The CDR3 DNA follows: TGTGCCAGCAGTTATTACGGGACTAGCGGGGGATGGGGACATTACAATGAGCAGTTCTTC.

This clonotype has just a few counts. For the CDR3, the DNA is TGTGCCAGCAGCCAACCGAACACCGGGGAGCTGTTTTTT. Its protein is CASSQPNTGELFF. The gene calls are TRBV28 and TRBJ2-2; D unclear. This CDR3 comprises 13 residues. Germline loops: CDR1 MDHEN, CDR2 SYDVKM. V lost 6 bases, J lost 0 bases, and 5 bases lay in between.

This chain links TRBV19 with TRBJ2-7; 9 positions agree with TRBD1. In germline, CDR1 is LNHDA, CDR2 SQIVND (reference sequence). V lost 3 bases and J lost 1; bases outside the gene matches: 4. CDR3 length equals 15 residues. The CDR3 reads CASSMAGQGSYEQYF. The CDR3 DNA is TGTGCCAGTAGTATGGCGGGACAGGGTTCCTACGAGCAGTACTTC.

This clonotype was found a few times. Here the CDR3 DNA reads TGTGCCAGCAGCTTAGTCCGGACAGGGACAGATACGCAGTATTTT. It yields the protein CASSLVRTGTDTQYF. V is TRBV11-2 and J is TRBJ2-3; 8 nucleotides match TRBD1. J lost 3 bases, V lost 1 base, and 3 bases had no gene match. This CDR3 has 15 amino acids. CDR1 and CDR2 (germline): SGHAT, FQNNGV.

This clonotype was seen repeatedly, ten times or more. V is TRBV10-2 and J is TRBJ2-7, with a tentative D call TRBD1 (5 bases). This CDR3 has 12 residues. V was shortened by 5 bases and J by 6 bases, with 11 bases between the two germline ends. Germline V gene data show CDR1 as WSHSY and CDR2 as SAAADI. CDR3 sequence (DNA): TGCGCCAGCAGTCAGGGTAGGATCGAGCAGTACTTC. Its protein is CASSQGRIEQYF.

In this sample, this clonotype turned up a few times. This rearrangement joins TRBV28 to TRBJ2-7; D is undetermined. Germline CDR1 MDHEN, CDR2 SYDVKM. V was clipped by 7 bases and J by 7 bases, with 14 bases between them. The CDR3 contains 12 residues. CDR3 DNA sequence: TGTGCCAGCAACCTGATGGGTGGTGAGCAGTACTTC. It is translated as CASNLMGGEQYF.

The chain carries TRBV19 and TRBJ1-2; TRBD1 aligns across 8 bases. Germline V gene data show CDR1 as LNHDA and CDR2 as SQIVND (reference sequence). The CDR3 is 16 residues long. V was clipped by 8 bases and J by 3 bases; unmatched bases: 14. The CDR3 is CASSRLQGASYYGYTF. In DNA form, the CDR3 reads TGTGCCAGTTCCCGTTTGCAGGGGGCGTCGTACTATGGCTACACCTTC. Combining the CDR3 with reference TRBV19 and TRBJ1-2 gives the whole variable domain DGGITQSPKYLFRKEGQNVTLSCEQNLNHDAMYWYRQDPGQGLRLIYYSQIVNDFQKGDIAEGYSVSREKKESFPLTVTSAQKNPTAFYLCASSRLQGASYYGYTFGSGTRLTVV.

This clonotype was counted only a few times. V and J are TRBV9 and TRBJ2-1; 7 bases align to TRBD2. V lost 0 bases to trimming and J lost 7 bases; unmatched junction nucleotides: 10. CDR3 length: 16 amino acids. CDR1 and CDR2 (germline): SGDLS, YYNGEE. Here the CDR3 reads CASSVVSGGSRNEQFF. CDR3 DNA sequence: TGTGCCAGCAGCGTAGTCAGCGGCGGGAGTCGGAATGAGCAGTTCTTC. Complete variable domain (other parts from reference TRBV9 and TRBJ2-1): DSGVTQTPKHLITATGQRVTLRCSPRSGDLSVYWYQQSLDQGLQFLIQYYNGEERAKGNILERFSAQQFPDLHSELNLSSLELGDSALYFCASSVVSGGSRNEQFFGPGTRLTVL.